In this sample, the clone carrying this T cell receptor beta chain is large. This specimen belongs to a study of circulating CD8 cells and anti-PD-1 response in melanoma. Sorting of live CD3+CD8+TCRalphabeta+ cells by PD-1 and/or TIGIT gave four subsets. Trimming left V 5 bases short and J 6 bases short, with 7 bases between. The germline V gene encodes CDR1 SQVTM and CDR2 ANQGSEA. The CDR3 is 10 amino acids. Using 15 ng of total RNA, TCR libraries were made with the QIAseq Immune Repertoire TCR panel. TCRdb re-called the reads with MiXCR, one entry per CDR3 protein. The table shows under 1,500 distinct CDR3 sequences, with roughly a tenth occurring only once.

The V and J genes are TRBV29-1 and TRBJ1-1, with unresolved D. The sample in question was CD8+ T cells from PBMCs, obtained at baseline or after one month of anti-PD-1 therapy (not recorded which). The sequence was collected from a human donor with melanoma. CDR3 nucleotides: TGCAGCGTTCCAGAACCTGAAGCTTTCTTT. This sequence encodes CSVPEPEAFF.